The 27 T cell receptor delta chains reported below all come from one sample, sequenced in a study of gamma-delta T cells after stem cell transplantation. TCRdb made new clone calls on the RT-PCR reads using CATT. This sample carries 1,500 to 2,000 delta-chain clones, 2.3% of them seen once, and the ten largest clones take almost 50%. Sequenced material: gamma-delta T cells. Source of these receptors: a human donor. It is not recorded whose cells these are; they may come from a transplant donor.

In this sample, this clone turned up a few times. A far larger clone is only one base removed, so a read error is likely. The sample has other DNA sequences that encode this CDR3 too. The chain uses TRDV2 and TRDJ3; 8 nucleotides agree with TRDD3. Per germline, CDR1 GEAIGNYY and CDR2 EKD. Germline trimming cut 3 bases from V and 0 bases from J; bases unmatched to any gene: 21. The length of the CDR3 is 23 residues. DNA of the CDR3: TGTGCCTGTGACTCCCCTCCTACGGCCTCTGGGGGACTACCCTCCTGGGACACCCGACAGATGTTTTTC. Translated: CACDSPPTASGGLPSWDTRQMFF.

On this clone itself: A far larger clone is off by one base, so a read error is likely. Distinct nucleotide sequences in the sample also encode this CDR3. The rearrangement uses TRDV2 and TRDJ3, with 7 positions matching TRDD3. Per germline, CDR1 GEAIGNYY and CDR2 EKD. The CDR3 is 17 amino acids. CDR3 in DNA: TGTGCTTGTGACCTTACTGGGGTCTCCTGGGACACCCGACAGATGTTTTTC. Translating gives CACDLTGVSWDTRQMFF.

This clone is hyperexpanded (1% or more). Additional DNA sequences in this sample encode the identical CDR3. V is TRDV2 and J is TRDJ3, with 11 nucleotides matching TRDD3. CDR3 length: 20 residues. V dropped 0 bases and J dropped 0; count of bases not matched to a gene: 6. In germline, CDR1 is GEAIGNYY, CDR2 EKD. CDR3 nucleotide sequence: TGTGCCTGTGACACCGTTCTGGGGGATACAAGCTCCTGGGACACCCGACAGATGTTTTTC. This translates into CACDTVLGDTSSWDTRQMFF.

This clone is deemed medium-sized. A read error is likely here: a far larger clone is one base away. The rearrangement joins TRDV2 to TRDJ1, with D hard to call. V was pared by 3 bases and J by 4 bases, with 14 bases between. Germline lookup yields CDR1 GEAIGNYY and CDR2 EKD. The CDR3 is 14 residues long. CDR3 nucleotides: TGTGCCTGTGACCCGTCAGGAGGTAGCGATAAACTCATCTTT. As protein: CACDPSGGSDKLIF.

This clone was observed a few times. The translation of this DNA and the TCRdb protein of a much larger clone differ at residue 15, probably owing to a read error; the protein shown here is translated from the DNA. This chain uses TRDV2 with TRDJ1; 10 bases fit TRDD3. Germline V gene lookup returns CDR1 GEAIGNYY and CDR2 EKD. CDR3 length: 17 residues. This chain's CDR3 is CACDALLGDSYTDKFIF. CDR3 DNA: TGTGCCTGTGACGCCCTACTGGGGGATTCGTACACCGATAAATTCATCTTT.

This clone was seen repeatedly, ten times or more. A far larger clone is only one base removed, so a read error is likely. The chain joins TRDV2 to TRDJ1; 9 nucleotides line up with TRDD3. The CDR3 is 16 amino acids. After removal of 1 base from V and 13 bases from J, the junction contained 18 bases not matched to a gene. CDR1 and CDR2 from the germline V gene are GEAIGNYY and EKD. CDR3 amino acids: CACDTLGDGGDKRTIF. CDR3 DNA: TGTGCCTGTGACACGCTGGGGGATGGGGGCGATAAAAGGACCATCTTT.

The chain is built from TRDV2 and TRDJ1, with 13 bases aligning to TRDD3. Trimming took 3 bases from V and 3 from J; bases not matched to a gene: 15. Germline CDR1 GEAIGNYY, CDR2 EKD. CDR3 length: 19 residues. CDR3 region: CACDLITGGYALYPDKLIF. The CDR3 DNA follows: TGTGCCTGTGACCTCATTACTGGGGGATACGCACTTTACCCCGATAAACTCATCTTT.

Only a few counts were recorded for this clone. Only one base separates this from a far larger clonotype, so it likely reflects a read error. Other nucleotide sequences from this sample produce the same CDR3. The chain joins TRDV2 to TRDJ1; D may be TRDD3 (5 bases). The length of the CDR3 is 19 residues. CDR1 GEAIGNYY and CDR2 EKD come from the germline V gene. Trimming shortened V by 0 bases and J by 3 bases, and 25 bases separated the two germline ends. The CDR3 DNA is TGTGCCTGTGACACCCTTACTATGCGTGAGGGAGATACTTCCGATAAACTCATCTTT. This gives the protein CACDTLTMREGDTSDKLIF.

This clone was seen more than once but under ten times. The protein TCRdb lists belongs to a much larger clone and differs from this DNA's translation at residue 10, which points to a read error; the protein shown is made from the DNA. The chain joins TRDV2 to TRDJ1; perhaps TRDD3 as D (6 bases). CDR1 is GEAIGNYY, CDR2 EKD, per germline. V was shortened by 4 bases and J by 0 bases, with 23 bases between the two germline ends. The CDR3 contains 18 residues. CDR3 DNA sequence: TGTGCCTGTGATCCGGTTAGAATGGGGGGTACGTACACCGATAAACTCATCTTT. Translating gives CACDPVRMGGTYTDKLIF.

Details on this clone: The protein that TCRdb holds for this DNA derives from a much larger clone and differs from the translated DNA at residue 18, which likely indicates a read error; the protein shown here is translated from the DNA. The sample carries other DNA sequences with the same CDR3. The rearrangement joins TRDV2 to TRDJ1; TRDD3 aligns across 10 bases. CDR1 and CDR2 from the germline V gene are GEAIGNYY and EKD. The CDR3 totals 20 residues. CDR3: CACDSMLTGGSPQEADKPIF. Here the CDR3 DNA reads TGTGCCTGTGACTCGATGCTTACTGGGGGATCACCCCAGGAGGCTGATAAACCCATCTTT.

This clone showed up just a few times. TCRdb has a much larger clone's protein, which differs at residue 9 from the translation of this DNA, likely because of a read error; what is shown is the protein translated from the DNA. This sequence joins TRDV2 and TRDJ1; maybe TRDD2 (6 bases). The V end was cut by 3 bases, the J end by 2 bases, with 30 bases between. The CDR3 contains 20 residues. Germline values: CDR1 GEAIGNYY, CDR2 EKD. The CDR3 coding sequence is TGTGCCTGTGACCCGATTGAAGGCCCTCCTACGCCGGGGTTTACCGATAAACTCATCTTT. Translating it yields CACDPIEGPPTPGFTDKLIF.

This clone was recorded a few times. The TCRdb protein comes from a much larger clone and disagrees with this DNA's translation at residue 11, likely due to a read error; the protein given here is derived from the DNA. The chain carries TRDV2 and TRDJ1, with 7 positions matching TRDD2. V lost 3 bases to trimming and J lost 2 bases; unmatched junction nucleotides: 23. CDR3 length: 20 amino acids. Germline V gene sequence: CDR1 GEAIGNYY, CDR2 EKD. The CDR3 sequence: CACDPIEGLPAPGFTDKLIF. CDR3 DNA: TGTGCCTGTGACCCGATTGAAGGCCTTCCTGCGCCGGGGTTTACCGATAAACTCATCTTT.

In this sample, this clone is medium-sized (0.01 to 0.1%). A far larger clone lies a single base away; this is likely a read error. This chain joins TRDV2 and TRDJ1; 8 nucleotides agree with TRDD3. Trimming cost V 3 bases and J 2 bases; bases outside gene matches: 19. Germline V gene sequence: CDR1 GEAIGNYY, CDR2 EKD. The CDR3 has 19 amino acids. CDR3 residues: CACDALARTGGVDTDKLIF. CDR3 in DNA: TGTGCCTGTGACGCCCTAGCCCGTACTGGGGGCGTTGATACCGATAAACTCATCTTT.

Judged by abundance, this clone is medium-sized. It is likely a read error: a sequence one base away is far more abundant. The rearrangement uses TRDV2 and TRDJ1, with TRDD3 matching over 8 bases. V lost 4 bases and J lost 7; bases outside the gene matches: 13. CDR1 and CDR2 from the germline V gene are GEAIGNYY and EKD. The CDR3 runs 15 residues. In DNA form, the CDR3 reads TGTGCCTGTGAACTTTTGGGGGATGCGGAGGCTAAACTCATCTTT. Its translation is CACELLGDAEAKLIF.

This chain joins TRDV2 and TRDJ1; 10 bases are shared with TRDD3. The CDR3 is 16 residues long. In germline, CDR1 is GEAIGNYY, CDR2 EKD. V trimming: 0 bases; J trimming: 5 bases; junction bases outside the gene matches: 8. This CDR3 reads CACDTLGDRIKDKLIF. CDR3 DNA: TGTGCCTGTGACACCCTGGGGGATAGAATTAAGGATAAACTCATCTTT.

This clone was seen a few times. The protein held in TCRdb is that of a much larger clone and does not match this DNA's translation at residue 11, likely because of a read error; the protein shown is translated from the DNA. The J gene is TRDJ1, the V gene TRDV2, with 9 bases aligning to TRDD3. Trimming took 0 bases from V and 1 from J; bases not matched to a gene: 14. The CDR3 covers 19 residues. Per the germline V gene, CDR1 is GEAIGNYY and CDR2 is EKD. The CDR3 is CACDTVGLGDVLGTDKLIF. CDR3 sequence (DNA): TGTGCCTGTGACACCGTCGGTCTGGGGGATGTACTTGGCACCGATAAACTCATCTTT.

The sample holds a few counts of this clone. A far larger clone is a single base away, which makes a read error likely. Additional DNA sequences in this sample encode the identical CDR3. Here the CDR3 reads CACDPVLGDTGGLELIF. The CDR3 nucleotides are TGTGCCTGTGACCCCGTACTGGGGGATACGGGGGGACTGGAGCTCATCTTT. V gene TRDV2 combines with J gene TRDJ1, with 13 bases matching TRDD3. V lost 3 bases and J lost 11; bases outside the gene matches: 17. The CDR3 is made up of 17 amino acids. The germline CDR1 and CDR2 sequences are GEAIGNYY and EKD.

In its sample, this clone ranks as medium-sized. With only one base between it and a far larger clone, this is likely a read error. The sample contains more than one DNA sequence encoding this CDR3. The chain recombines TRDV2 with TRDJ1; the match to TRDD3 covers 11 bases. The CDR3 totals 17 residues. Germline loops: CDR1 GEAIGNYY, CDR2 EKD. V gave up 1 base and J gave up 3 bases; unmatched junction bases: 9. The CDR3 reads CACDTLGDTGASDKLIF. The CDR3 bases are TGTGCCTGTGACACTCTGGGGGATACAGGGGCCTCCGATAAACTCATCTTT.

This clone is categorized as medium-sized. A far bigger clonotype differs at one base, so this is likely a read error. The chain employs TRDV2 and TRDJ3; TRDD3 matches at 7 bases. Germline loops: CDR1 GEAIGNYY, CDR2 EKD. The CDR3 covers 20 residues. Germline trimming cut 0 bases from V and 0 bases from J; bases unmatched to any gene: 10. CDR3 nucleotides: TGTGCCTGTGACACCGTTCTGGGGGGTACAAGCTCCTGGGACACCCGACAGATGTTTTTC. Its protein is CACDTVLGGTSSWDTRQMFF.

Concerning this clone itself: Translating this DNA gives a protein that differs at residue 5 from the TCRdb one, which belongs to a much larger clone; a read error is likely, and the protein shown is this translation. The rearrangement joins TRDV2 to TRDJ1; TRDD3 agrees at 13 bases. CDR3 size: 18 residues. Germline V gene sequence: CDR1 GEAIGNYY, CDR2 EKD. Unmatched junction bases numbered 12, after V lost 2 bases and J lost 4 bases. The CDR3 region has the DNA TGTGCCTGTGACATGGTCACTGGGGGATACGAGAAGGGCGATAAACTCATCTTT. Its protein is CACDMVTGGYEKGDKLIF.

A word on this clone: The protein that TCRdb holds for this DNA derives from a much larger clone and differs from the translated DNA at residue 7, which likely indicates a read error; the protein shown here is translated from the DNA. The rearrangement links TRDV2 to TRDJ1, with TRDD3 identical over 9 bases. The CDR3 consists of 18 residues. V lost 1 base, J lost 0 bases, and 11 bases stayed unmatched. Germline V gene sequence: CDR1 GEAIGNYY, CDR2 EKD. Written as DNA, the CDR3 is TGTGCCTGTGACACTGTCTCTACTGGGGGAGATTACACCGATAAACTCATCTTT. This codes for CACDTVSTGGDYTDKLIF.

This clone was seen at least ten times. It is likely a read error: a sequence one base away is far more abundant. Different DNA sequences within this sample yield the same CDR3. This sequence joins TRDV2 and TRDJ1; 10 nucleotides line up with TRDD3. With 7 bases clipped from V and 3 bases from J, the junction kept 16 bases outside the gene matches. The CDR3 sequence is 17 residues long. Germline V gene data show CDR1 as GEAIGNYY and CDR2 as EKD. In DNA, the CDR3 is TGTGCCTGCGACCCTCTACTGGGGGATCGTGGCGCCGATAAACTCATCTTT. This codes for CACDPLLGDRGADKLIF.

For this clone: TCRdb attributes to this sequence the protein of a much larger clone, which differs from the DNA translation at residue 7; a read error is likely, and the protein displayed is translated from the DNA. The rearrangement joins TRDV2 to TRDJ1, with 9 bases fitting TRDD3. Germline-derived CDR1 and CDR2 are GEAIGNYY and EKD. The CDR3 length is 18 residues. After removal of 1 base from V and 0 bases from J, the junction contained 11 bases not matched to a gene. The CDR3 sequence is CACDTVNTGGDYTDKLIF. The CDR3 DNA reads TGTGCCTGTGACACTGTCAATACTGGGGGAGATTACACCGATAAACTCATCTTT.

This clone is medium-sized (0.01 to 0.1%) in the sample. A read error likely explains this, since a far larger clone differs by one base. The J gene is TRDJ1, the V gene TRDV2, with 11 bases that match TRDD3. Per the germline V gene, CDR1 is GEAIGNYY and CDR2 is EKD. V shed 3 bases and J 3 bases; nucleotides not matched to a gene: 11. The CDR3 loop spans 17 amino acids. In DNA, the CDR3 is TGTGCCTGTGACGCTCTGGGGGATACAGGAGCCTCCGATAAACTCATCTTT. Encoded protein: CACDALGDTGASDKLIF.

This clone was seen only a few times. The chain links TRDV2 to TRDJ1; D is uncertain. The CDR3 has 16 amino acids. CDR1 GEAIGNYY and CDR2 EKD come from the germline V gene. V lost 0 bases and J 3 bases, leaving 16 bases between the germline ends. The CDR3 spells CACDTVTAMKADKLIF. In DNA form, the CDR3 reads TGTGCCTGTGACACCGTCACAGCGATGAAGGCCGATAAACTCATCTTT.

This clone is classed as medium-sized. Since a far larger clone is one base different, this is likely a read error. At the DNA level, this CDR3 is encoded by other sequences in the same sample as well. The DNA of the CDR3 is TGTGCCTGTGACACTGTACTCGGGGGATACGGGTCTACCGATAAACTCATCTTT. Translated: CACDTVLGGYGSTDKLIF. The chain employs TRDV2 and TRDJ1, with 10 bases that match TRDD3. Germline trimming cut 1 base from V and 2 bases from J; bases unmatched to any gene: 12. This CDR3 contains 18 residues. The germline CDR1 and CDR2 sequences are GEAIGNYY and EKD.

For this clone: This sample also contains other DNA sequences that code for the same CDR3. This chain joins TRDV2 and TRDJ1; TRDD3 matches 9 bases. The germline V gene encodes CDR1 GEAIGNYY and CDR2 EKD. After removal of 3 bases from V and 1 base from J, the junction contained 17 bases not matched to a gene. The CDR3 extends over 19 amino acids. CDR3 DNA: TGTGCCTGTGACGGAATACTGGGGGACCCACATACGGTCACCGATAAACTCATCTTT. Amino acids: CACDGILGDPHTVTDKLIF.